The present T cell receptor (beta chain) was sequenced within a study of technical replicates of blood from a handful of donors. The V gene's germline CDR1 is SGHTA and CDR2 FQGNSA. The ends were cut back, 1 base at V and 15 bases at J, with 16 bases in the middle. This CDR3 contains 13 residues. Clones were sequenced by immunoSEQ multiplex PCR, and TCRdb holds only the in-frame ones, with some missing. The sample has 75,000 to 90,000 clones; approximately 93% are singletons. This receptor was identified in a human donor in good health. The V call is TRBV7-2, the J call TRBJ2-1; TRBD1 is a possible D gene (5 bases). Sequencing input: T cells isolated from PBMCs. Here the CDR3 DNA reads TGTGCCAGCAGCTTAGGACAGACGAATAGTGGGTTCTTC. Protein: CASSLGQTNSGFF.